Presented here are 13 T cell receptor beta chains from one specimen sequenced in a study of technical replicates of blood from a few donors. The assay was immunoSEQ multiplex PCR, and TCRdb's table has in-frame clones only and misses some. The sample contains about 83,000 clones, over 85% of which appear only once. The sequencing sample was made of T cells isolated from PBMCs. These receptors were taken from a human donor in good health.

The chain has TRBV28 and TRBJ2-5, with 12 bases lining up with TRBD2. CDR1 and CDR2 (germline): MDHEN, SYDVKM. With V trimmed by 8 bases and J by 5 bases, 9 bases remained unmatched. The length of the CDR3 is 15 residues. The CDR3 DNA reads TGTGCCAGCGCCTACCGACTAGCGGGAGCTGAGACCCAGTACTTC. It translates to CASAYRLAGAETQYF.

The CDR3 region is CASSEGLARYEQYF. Written as DNA, the CDR3 is TGTGCCAGTAGTGAGGGACTAGCGCGCTACGAGCAGTACTTC. The genes are TRBV6-5 and TRBJ2-7; 10 nucleotides line up with TRBD2. V shed 9 bases and J 3 bases; nucleotides not matched to a gene: 8. CDR1 MNHEY and CDR2 SVGAGI come from the germline V gene. The CDR3 length is 14 residues.

This chain uses TRBV27 with TRBJ2-7; 8 bases align to TRBD2. This CDR3 spans 14 amino acids. V was pared by 7 bases and J by 4 bases, with 9 bases of the junction left unmatched. Germline assignment: CDR1 MNHEY and CDR2 SMNVEV (reference sequence). The CDR3 loop is CASKAGLAGYEQYF. In DNA form, the CDR3 reads TGTGCCAGCAAAGCTGGGCTAGCGGGTTACGAGCAGTACTTC.

The V and J genes are TRBV10-3 and TRBJ2-5; 12 bases are a match to TRBD2. The CDR3 has 17 amino acids. Germline CDR1 and CDR2: ENHRY and SYGVKD. With V trimmed by 0 bases and J by 0 bases, 2 bases remained unmatched. DNA of the CDR3: TGTGCCATCAGTGAGTCCGGACTAGCGGGGTACCAAGAGACCCAGTACTTC. Translated, it gives CAISESGLAGYQETQYF.

J is TRBJ2-7 and V is TRBV7-9, with D hard to call. The CDR3 runs 12 residues. Germline-derived CDR1 and CDR2 are SEHNR and FQNEAQ (reference sequence). The ends were cut back, 1 base at V and 3 bases at J, with 4 bases in the middle. The CDR3 loop is CASSLVFYEQYF. The CDR3 bases are TGTGCCAGCAGCTTAGTCTTCTACGAGCAGTACTTC.

This clone has a single count. The CDR3 here is CASSRGRANTGELFF. The CDR3 DNA reads TGTGCCAGCAGTCGAGGGAGAGCGAACACCGGGGAGCTGTTTTTT. The genes are TRBV6-4 and TRBJ2-2, with a weak D call TRBD2 (5 bases). The CDR3 spans 15 residues. CDR1 is MRHNA, CDR2 SNTAGT, per germline. The V and J ends lost 5 bases and 0 bases respectively, with 10 bases between them.

The chain is built from TRBV7-9 and TRBJ2-5, with 7 bases aligning to TRBD1. J was trimmed by 3 bases and V by 3 bases; bases with no gene match: 10. CDR1 is SEHNR, CDR2 FQNEAQ, per germline (reference sequence). The CDR3 length is 16 residues. CDR3 coding DNA: TGTGCCAGCAGCTTTCCAATAGGGGACAGCAAAGAGACCCAGTACTTC. The encoded protein is CASSFPIGDSKETQYF.

This sequence joins TRBV6-6 and TRBJ1-4; 8 bases are a match to TRBD1. This CDR3 contains 15 residues. With 6 bases clipped from V and 6 bases from J, the junction kept 9 bases outside the gene matches. CDR1 is MNHNY, CDR2 SVGAGI, per germline (reference sequence). CDR3 protein: CASSQPNRGYEKLFF. CDR3 coding DNA: TGTGCCAGCAGCCAACCAAACAGGGGGTATGAAAAACTGTTTTTT.

The chain joins TRBV5-1 to TRBJ2-1, with D tentatively TRBD1 (6 bases). The V gene's germline CDR1 is SGHRS and CDR2 YFSETQ. V lost 3 bases and J 2 bases, leaving 27 bases between the germline ends. The CDR3 runs 20 residues. The CDR3 is CASSWPRDTQQPNPYNEQFF. CDR3 coding DNA: TGCGCCAGCAGCTGGCCCAGGGACACTCAACAGCCTAATCCCTACAATGAGCAGTTCTTC.

The chain employs TRBV19 and TRBJ1-5, with D perhaps matching TRBD1 (5 bases). Germline V gene data show CDR1 as LNHDA and CDR2 as SQIVND (reference sequence). The V gene lost 7 bases and the J gene lost 2 bases, with 21 bases spanning the gap. The CDR3 runs 17 residues. In DNA, the CDR3 is TGTGCCAGTATTAAGGGGTCATACTCGGACGGCAATCAGCCCCAGCATTTT. This sequence encodes CASIKGSYSDGNQPQHF.

This chain joins TRBV27 and TRBJ2-5; the D gene is possibly TRBD2 (6 bases). V was pared by 6 bases and J by 2 bases, with 25 bases between. This CDR3 region has 18 residues. In germline, CDR1 is MNHEY, CDR2 SMNVEV (reference sequence). CDR3 nucleotide sequence: TGTGCCAGCAGGCCACTAGCAGGTGATCTGGGACCTCAAGAGACCCAGTACTTC. Translation gives CASRPLAGDLGPQETQYF.

The rearrangement joins TRBV7-9 to TRBJ1-1; 7 bases are shared with TRBD1. V shed 5 bases, J shed 6 bases, and the junction held 12 bases outside the gene matches. Germline values: CDR1 SEHNR, CDR2 FQNEAQ (reference sequence). The CDR3 consists of 15 residues. The CDR3, as DNA: TGTGCCAGCAGCCCGCCTGACAGGGAGGTCCCTGAAGCTTTCTTT. Translating it yields CASSPPDREVPEAFF. Filled out from reference TRBV7-9 and TRBJ1-1, the complete variable domain reads DTGVSQNPRHKITKRGQNVTFRCDPISEHNRLYWYRQTLGQGPEFLTYFQNEAQLEKSRLLSDRFSAERPKGSFSTLEIQRTEQGDSAMYLCASSPPDREVPEAFFGQGTRLTVV.

This chain links TRBV10-1 with TRBJ2-3, with 8 bases identical to TRBD2. The CDR3 is 15 residues long. V lost 6 bases, J lost 2 bases, and 7 bases stayed unmatched. The germline V gene has CDR1 WNHNN and CDR2 SYGVQD (reference sequence). The CDR3 loop is CASRRTSGDTDTQYF. CDR3 in DNA: TGCGCCAGCAGACGCACTAGCGGAGACACAGATACGCAGTATTTT.